This T cell receptor (beta chain) was retrieved from a study of T cell changes during pregnancy in multiple sclerosis. The method was immunoSEQ multiplex PCR; TCRdb's version includes in-frame clones alone and lacks a portion of them. The sample consists of roughly 42,000 clones, 75% to 95% of them appearing once. The receptor was derived from a female donor in good health, enrolled as a control in a pregnancy study. Here the sequenced sample was CD4+ T cells from peripheral blood mononuclear cells, taken in the second trimester of pregnancy.

The CDR3 bases are TGTGCCAGCAGCTTTGTAACGCCGGGACTACCCACCTACGAGCAGTACTTC. Its translation: CASSFVTPGLPTYEQYF. The rearrangement links TRBV12-1 to TRBJ2-7; the table's D call, TRBD2, has no DNA check behind it. TRBV12-1 is designated a pseudogene. The CDR3 is 17 amino acids.